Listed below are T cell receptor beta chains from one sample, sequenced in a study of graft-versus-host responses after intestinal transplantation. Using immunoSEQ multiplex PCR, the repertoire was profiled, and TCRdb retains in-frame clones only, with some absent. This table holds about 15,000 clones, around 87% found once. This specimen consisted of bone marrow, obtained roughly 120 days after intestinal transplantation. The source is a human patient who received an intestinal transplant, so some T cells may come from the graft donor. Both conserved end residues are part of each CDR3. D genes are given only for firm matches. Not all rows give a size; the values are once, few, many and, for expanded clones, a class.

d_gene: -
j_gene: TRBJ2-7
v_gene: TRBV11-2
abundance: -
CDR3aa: CASSFGQPISYEQYF
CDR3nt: TGTGCCAGCAGCTTTGGACAGCCAATTTCCTACGAGCAGTACTTC

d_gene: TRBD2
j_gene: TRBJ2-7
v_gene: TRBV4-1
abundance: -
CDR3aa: CASSQGTSGTYEQYF
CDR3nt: TGCGCCAGCAGCCAAGGGACTAGCGGTACCTACGAGCAGTACTTC

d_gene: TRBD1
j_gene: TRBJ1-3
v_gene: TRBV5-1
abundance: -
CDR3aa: CASSLAGQGGNTIYF
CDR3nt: TGCGCCAGCAGCTTGGCCGGACAGGGTGGAAACACCATATATTTT

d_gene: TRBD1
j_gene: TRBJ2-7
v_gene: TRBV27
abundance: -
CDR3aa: CASSLVGTGAYEQYF
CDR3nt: TGTGCCAGCAGTTTAGTTGGGACAGGGGCGTACGAGCAGTACTTC

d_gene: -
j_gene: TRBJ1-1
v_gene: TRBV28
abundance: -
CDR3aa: CASSFNPVNTEAFF
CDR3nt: TGTGCCAGCAGTTTTAATCCCGTGAACACTGAAGCTTTCTTT

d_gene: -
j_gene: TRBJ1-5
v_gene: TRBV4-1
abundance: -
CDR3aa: CASSPGDSNQPQHF
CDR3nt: TGCGCCAGCAGCCCAGGGGATAGCAATCAGCCCCAGCATTTT

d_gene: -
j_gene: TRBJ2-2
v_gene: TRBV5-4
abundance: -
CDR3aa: CASSLREPNTGELFF
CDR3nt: TGTGCCAGCAGCTTACGGGAACCGAACACCGGGGAGCTGTTTTTT

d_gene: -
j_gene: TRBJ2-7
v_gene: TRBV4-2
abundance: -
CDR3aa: CASSQVPGRDEQYF
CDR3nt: TGTGCCAGCAGCCAAGTTCCCGGGAGAGACGAGCAGTACTTC

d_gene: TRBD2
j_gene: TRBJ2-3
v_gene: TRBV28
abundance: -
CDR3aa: CASSFSSGRVTDTQYF
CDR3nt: TGTGCCAGCAGTTTCAGTAGCGGGAGGGTCACAGATACGCAGTATTTT

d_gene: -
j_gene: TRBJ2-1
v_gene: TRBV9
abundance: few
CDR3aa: CASSASKAGSSNEQFF
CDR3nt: TGTGCCAGCAGCGCCTCCAAAGCGGGTAGTTCAAATGAGCAGTTCTTC

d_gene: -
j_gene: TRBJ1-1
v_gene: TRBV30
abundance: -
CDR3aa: CAWSLALLSSNTEAFF
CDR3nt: TGTGCCTGGAGTCTAGCCCTTCTCTCGTCGAACACTGAAGCTTTCTTT

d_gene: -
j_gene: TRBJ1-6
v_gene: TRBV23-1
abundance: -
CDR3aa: CAMARADRDNSPLHF
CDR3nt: TGCGCCATGGCCAGGGCAGATCGAGATAATTCACCCCTCCACTTT

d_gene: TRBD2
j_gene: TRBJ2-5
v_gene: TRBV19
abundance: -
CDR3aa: CASSISLAGVGYQETQYF
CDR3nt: TGTGCCAGTAGTATCTCACTAGCGGGAGTTGGGTACCAAGAGACCCAGTACTTC

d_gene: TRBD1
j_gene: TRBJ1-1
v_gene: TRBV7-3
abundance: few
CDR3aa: CASSLTGQGGTEAFF
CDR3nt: TGTGCCAGCAGCTTGACAGGACAGGGGGGCACTGAAGCTTTCTTT

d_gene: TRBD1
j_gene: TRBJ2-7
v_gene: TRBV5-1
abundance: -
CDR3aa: CASSFTTGEKSYEQYF
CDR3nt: TGCGCCAGCAGCTTCACGACAGGGGAGAAGAGCTACGAGCAGTACTTC

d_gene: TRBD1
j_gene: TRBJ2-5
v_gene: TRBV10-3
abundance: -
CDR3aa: CAIRERQGLKETQYF
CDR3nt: TGTGCCATCAGAGAGAGACAGGGGCTGAAAGAGACCCAGTACTTC

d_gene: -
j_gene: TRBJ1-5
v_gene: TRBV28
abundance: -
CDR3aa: CASSFSLRGNQPQHF
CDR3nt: TGTGCCAGCAGTTTTTCCTTAAGGGGCAATCAGCCCCAGCATTTT

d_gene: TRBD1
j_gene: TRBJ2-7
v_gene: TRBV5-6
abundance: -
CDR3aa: CASSPRQGPAYEQYF
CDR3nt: TGTGCCAGCAGCCCCCGACAGGGGCCAGCCTACGAGCAGTACTTC

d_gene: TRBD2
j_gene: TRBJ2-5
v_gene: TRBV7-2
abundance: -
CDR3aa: CASSLELAGGPETQYF
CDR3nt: TGTGCCAGCAGCTTAGAACTAGCGGGAGGGCCGGAGACCCAGTACTTC

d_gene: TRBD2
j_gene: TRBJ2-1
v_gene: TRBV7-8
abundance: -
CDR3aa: CASSLVRTLAESYNEQFF
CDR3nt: TGTGCCAGCAGCTTAGTCAGGACTCTAGCGGAATCCTACAATGAGCAGTTCTTC

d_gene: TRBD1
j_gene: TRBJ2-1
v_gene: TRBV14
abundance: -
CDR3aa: CASSQARTGAYNEQFF
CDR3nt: TGTGCCAGCAGCCAGGCAAGGACAGGGGCCTACAATGAGCAGTTCTTC

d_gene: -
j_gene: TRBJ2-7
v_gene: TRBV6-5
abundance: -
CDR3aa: CASSYWFASSYEQYF
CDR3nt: TGTGCCAGCAGTTACTGGTTTGCCAGCTCCTACGAGCAGTACTTC

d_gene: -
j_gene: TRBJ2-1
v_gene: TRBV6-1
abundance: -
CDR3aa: CASSEAGGSYNEQFF
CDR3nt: TGTGCCAGCAGTGAAGCGGGGGGCTCCTACAATGAGCAGTTCTTC

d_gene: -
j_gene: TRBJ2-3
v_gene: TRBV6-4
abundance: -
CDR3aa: CASSLSTSTDTQYF
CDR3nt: TGTGCCAGCAGTTTGTCGACAAGCACAGATACGCAGTATTTT

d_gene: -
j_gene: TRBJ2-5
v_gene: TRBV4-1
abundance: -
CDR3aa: CASSQDQETQYF
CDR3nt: TGCGCCAGCAGCCAAGATCAAGAGACCCAGTACTTC

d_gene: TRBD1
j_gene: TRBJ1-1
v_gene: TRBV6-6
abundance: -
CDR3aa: CASRTGYGNTEAFF
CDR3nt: TGTGCCAGCAGGACAGGGTACGGGAACACTGAAGCTTTCTTT